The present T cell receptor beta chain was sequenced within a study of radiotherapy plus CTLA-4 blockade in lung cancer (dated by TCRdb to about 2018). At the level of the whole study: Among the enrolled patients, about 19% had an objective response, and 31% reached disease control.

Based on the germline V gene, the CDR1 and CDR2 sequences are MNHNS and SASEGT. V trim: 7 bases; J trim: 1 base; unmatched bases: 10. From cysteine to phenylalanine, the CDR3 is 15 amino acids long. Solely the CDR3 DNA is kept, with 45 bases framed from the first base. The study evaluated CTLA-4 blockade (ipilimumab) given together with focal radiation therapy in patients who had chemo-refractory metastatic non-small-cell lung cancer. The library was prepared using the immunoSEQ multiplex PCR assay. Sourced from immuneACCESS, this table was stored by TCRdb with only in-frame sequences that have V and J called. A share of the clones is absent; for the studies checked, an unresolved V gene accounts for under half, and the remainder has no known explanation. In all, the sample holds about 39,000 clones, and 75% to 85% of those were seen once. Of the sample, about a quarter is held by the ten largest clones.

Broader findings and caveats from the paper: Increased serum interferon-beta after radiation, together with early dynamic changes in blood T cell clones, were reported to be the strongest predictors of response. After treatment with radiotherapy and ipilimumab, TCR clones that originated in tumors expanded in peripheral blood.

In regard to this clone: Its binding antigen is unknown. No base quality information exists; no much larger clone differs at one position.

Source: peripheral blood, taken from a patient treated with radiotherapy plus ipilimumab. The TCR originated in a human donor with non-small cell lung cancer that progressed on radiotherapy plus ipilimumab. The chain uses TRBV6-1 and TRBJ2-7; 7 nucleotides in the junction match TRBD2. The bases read TGTGCCAGCATTACGGGGAGGGCCTTATCCTACGAGCAGTACTTC. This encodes CASITGRALSYEQYF.